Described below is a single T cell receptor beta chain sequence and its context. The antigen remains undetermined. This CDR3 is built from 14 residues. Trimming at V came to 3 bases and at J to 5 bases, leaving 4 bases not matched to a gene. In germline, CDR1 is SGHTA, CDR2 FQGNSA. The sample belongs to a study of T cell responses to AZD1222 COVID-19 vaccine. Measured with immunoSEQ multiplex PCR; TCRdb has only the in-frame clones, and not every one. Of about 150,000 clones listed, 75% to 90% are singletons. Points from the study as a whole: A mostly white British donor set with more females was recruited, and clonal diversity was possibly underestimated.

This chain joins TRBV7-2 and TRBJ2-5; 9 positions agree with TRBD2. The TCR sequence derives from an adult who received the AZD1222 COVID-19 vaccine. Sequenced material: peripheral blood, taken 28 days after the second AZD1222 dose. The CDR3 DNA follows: TGTGCCAGCAGCTTGGGACTAGCCGAGGAGACCCAGTACTTC. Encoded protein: CASSLGLAEETQYF.